This is a list of T cell receptor beta chains from one sample in a study of monozygotic twins with inflammatory bowel disease. TCRdb re-called the 5' RACE reads; one entry per CDR3 protein, DNA not given. This sample contains about 160,000 distinct CDR3 sequences. Sequencing used blood. These receptors were collected from a human donor with ulcerative colitis or Crohn's disease, or a healthy co-twin of an affected twin (not recorded which). The CDR3 runs from the conserved cysteine through the conserved F or W.

TRBV20-1,TRBJ1-1,CSARSGLGTEAFF
TRBV6-5,TRBJ2-7,CASSYSKQGGAYEQYF
TRBV7-2,TRBJ1-4,CASSPDRGRSEKLFF
TRBV5-1,TRBJ1-2,CASSLTGLMDGYTF
TRBV30,TRBJ2-1,CAWSVSQGNEQFF
TRBV27,TRBJ2-1,CASSFGGGNEQFF
TRBV6-6,TRBJ2-5,CASSYSQETQYF
TRBV20-1,TRBJ1-4,CSASPGQGSEKLFF
TRBV18,TRBJ2-7,CASSPKDRAYEQYF
TRBV5-1,TRBJ2-7,CASSPGRDEQYF
TRBV7-3,TRBJ2-3,CASSLQGLRTDTQYF